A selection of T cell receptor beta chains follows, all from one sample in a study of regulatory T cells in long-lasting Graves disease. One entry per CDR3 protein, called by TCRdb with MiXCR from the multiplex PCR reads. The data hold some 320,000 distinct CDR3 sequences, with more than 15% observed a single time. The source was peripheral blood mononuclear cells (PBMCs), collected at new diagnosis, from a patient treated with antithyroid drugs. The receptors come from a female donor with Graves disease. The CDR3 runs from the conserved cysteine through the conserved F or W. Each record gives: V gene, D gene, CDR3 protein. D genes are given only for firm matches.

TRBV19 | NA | CASSPLAGRYEQYF
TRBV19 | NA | CASSIGRNTMNTEAFF
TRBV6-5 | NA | CASSWTATNEKLFF
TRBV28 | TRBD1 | CASSIVGQNFYEQYF
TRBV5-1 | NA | CASSLSDTGELFF
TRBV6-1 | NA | CASAIGQGYEQYF
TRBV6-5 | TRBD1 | CASSYRGDSRSEAFF
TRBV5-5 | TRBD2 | CASSPTAGLVATNEQFF
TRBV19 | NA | CASKGTGYEKLFF
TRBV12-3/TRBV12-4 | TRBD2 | CASSSVLAGGKNIQYF
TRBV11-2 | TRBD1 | CASSGTGEETQYF
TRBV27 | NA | CASSLVPSSISYNEQFF
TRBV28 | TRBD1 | CASSGDRVSHEQYF
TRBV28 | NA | CASSLRPEGTEAFF
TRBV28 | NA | CASSLRTLLNNEQFF
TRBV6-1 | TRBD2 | CAAGGPGLRYNEQFF
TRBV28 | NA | CASSSGTARPGELFF
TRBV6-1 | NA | CASSLHWGQPQHF
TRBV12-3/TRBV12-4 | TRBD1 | CASSLGGTANTGELFF
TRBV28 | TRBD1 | CASSFRGFYEQHF
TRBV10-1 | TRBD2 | CASSLAGAPDTQYF
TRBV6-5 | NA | CASSYRVRGYTF
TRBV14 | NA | CASSPLLQPSNEQFF
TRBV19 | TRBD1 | CASSAGGMSYNEQFF
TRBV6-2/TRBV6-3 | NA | CASSGLAPYNEQFF
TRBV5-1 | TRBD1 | CASRYRDSSYEQYF
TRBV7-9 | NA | CASSLGGRGRYGYTF
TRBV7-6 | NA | CASSLGEERQFF
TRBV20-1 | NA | CSARGTGGEQFF
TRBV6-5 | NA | CASSYSRTAGFEQYF
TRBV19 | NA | CASRTGEQHTEAFF
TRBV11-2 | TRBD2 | CASSEWGGYEQYF
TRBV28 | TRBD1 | CASTRDRGFYEQYF
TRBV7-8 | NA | CASSLLWPGGAQETQYF
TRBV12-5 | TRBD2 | CASGLVLGLAGPNEQFF
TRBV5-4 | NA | CASTPREQETQYF
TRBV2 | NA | CASSALLGAGELFF
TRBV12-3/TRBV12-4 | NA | CASSSPKHTGELFF
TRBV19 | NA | CASSNRGGAGPEAFF
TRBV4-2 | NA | CASSQDGGGVEQYF
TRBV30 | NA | CAWSVLWGRLDF
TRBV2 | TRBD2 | CASRIKREAGELFF
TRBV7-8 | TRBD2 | CASSLASSGHQETQYF
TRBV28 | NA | CASGYRGGYEQYF
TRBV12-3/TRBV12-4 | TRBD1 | CASSPYTPGGWELFF
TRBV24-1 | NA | CATSDLNAGPQHF
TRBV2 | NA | CASSLAQGAPEAFF
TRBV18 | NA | CASSPRELGPMRYEQYF
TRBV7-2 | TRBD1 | CASSLVGDRVRNTEAFF
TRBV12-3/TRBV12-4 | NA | CASSLGKGSAWHF
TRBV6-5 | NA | CASSSNVRYYGYTF
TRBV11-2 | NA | CASSLVGQGTYEQYF
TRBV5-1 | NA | CASSLGTTDQETQYF
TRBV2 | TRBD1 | CASSYTGGANTGELFF
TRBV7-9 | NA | CASSPEFNSPLHF
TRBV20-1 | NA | CSASPLGGRAYTF
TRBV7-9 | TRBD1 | CASSLADREQYF
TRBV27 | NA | CASRLFRDTGELFF